A selection of T cell receptor beta chains follows, all from one sample in a study of control samples from healthy donors and cancer patients. The data were produced by immunoSEQ multiplex PCR, yet TCRdb's version contains in-frame clones alone and is incomplete. This sample has tens of thousands of clones, with less than 95% found just once. Sequencing input: PBMCs. These receptors all stem from a woman in her thirties or forties with head and neck cancer. CDR3s include the opening cysteine and the closing phenylalanine or tryptophan. A D gene is named only where the DNA matches it firmly. The listing skips clone size in some rows; elsewhere it reads once, few, many or a size class.

J gene	clone size	V gene	D gene	CDR3 DNA	CDR3 protein
TRBJ2-1	NA	TRBV2	NA	TGTGCCAGCAGTGAAGGCCGGGGGTCATACAATGAGCAGTTCTTC	CASSEGRGSYNEQFF
TRBJ2-5	NA	TRBV18	NA	TGTGCCAGCTCACCAGGACAGCTTCAAGAGACCCAGTACTTC	CASSPGQLQETQYF
TRBJ1-5	NA	TRBV4-1	NA	TGCGCCAGCAGCCTCGGAGGGACAAATGGTAAGCAGCCCCAGCATTTT	CASSLGGTNGKQPQHF
TRBJ1-5	once	TRBV28	TRBD1	TGTGCCAGCAGGGGTGGAACAGGGGGCGCGGGCAATCAGCCCCAGCATTTT	CASRGGTGGAGNQPQHF
TRBJ1-2	once	TRBV29-1	NA	TGCAGCGTTGAAGCGTCAGGGTATGGCTACACCTTC	CSVEASGYGYTF
TRBJ1-2	NA	TRBV2	NA	TGTGCCAGCAGGCCCCGCGACCCCTTTCGCTACACCTTC	CASRPRDPFRYTF
TRBJ2-1	NA	TRBV9	TRBD2	TGTGCCAGCAGCATCAGCGGGAGTTCGTACAATGAGCAGTTCTTC	CASSISGSSYNEQFF
TRBJ1-2	once	TRBV5-6	NA	TGTGCCAGCAGCTCCAATGAAGGGTGGGCTAACTATGGCTACACCTTC	CASSSNEGWANYGYTF
TRBJ2-2	NA	TRBV5-6	TRBD1	TGTGCCAGCAGCCGGGACAGGGGGCTTTTGGGGACCGGGGAGCTGTTTTTT	CASSRDRGLLGTGELFF
TRBJ1-5	NA	TRBV6-5	NA	TGTACCAGCAGTTACAGGGAGAGCAATCAGCCCCAGCATTTT	CTSSYRESNQPQHF
TRBJ1-1	NA	TRBV3-1/TRBV3-2	TRBD1	TGTGCCAGCAGCCAAGATGGGGGGACAGTGAACACTGAAGCTTTCTTT	CASSQDGGTVNTEAFF
TRBJ1-1	NA	TRBV19	NA	TGTGCCAGTAGTATAGGTGGGGGTAACACTGAAGCTTTCTTT	CASSIGGGNTEAFF
TRBJ2-7	once	TRBV5-4	NA	TGTGCCAGCAGCTTGGAGTCCGGGGGTTGGAACGAGCAGTACTTC	CASSLESGGWNEQYF
TRBJ1-1	NA	TRBV6-1	TRBD1	TGTGCCAGCAGTGACAGGGGGAGGGCTGAAGCTTTCTTT	CASSDRGRAEAFF
TRBJ2-2	few	TRBV11-2	TRBD2	TGTGCCAGCAGCCCTAGCGGTCGGTACACCGGGGAGCTGTTTTTT	CASSPSGRYTGELFF
TRBJ2-5	NA	TRBV3-1/TRBV3-2	TRBD1	TGTGCCAGCAGCCCGACAGGGGCAGGGACCCAGTACTTC	CASSPTGAGTQYF
TRBJ1-2	NA	TRBV9	NA	TGTGCCAGCACCGTAGGGCGGCTCCATAACTATGGCTACACCTTC	CASTVGRLHNYGYTF
TRBJ1-1	NA	TRBV12-5	TRBD1	TGTGCTAGTGGGAGGGACAGGGGCTACACTGAAGCTTTCTTT	CASGRDRGYTEAFF
TRBJ1-2	NA	TRBV6-5	NA	TGTGCCCCCCCCCGGGGCAGAAAACCCTATGGCTACACCTTC	CAPPRGRKPYGYTF
TRBJ1-2	NA	TRBV6-1	NA	TGTGCCAGCAGTGAAGTCCCAGACAGGAGCTATGGCTACACCTTC	CASSEVPDRSYGYTF
TRBJ2-5	NA	TRBV23-1	NA	TGCGCCAGCAGTCAATCGTCGGGGGCTGAGACCCAGTACTTC	CASSQSSGAETQYF
TRBJ1-3	NA	TRBV30	NA	TGTGCCTGGAGGACACAGGGTTCAAGATCGTACAGCAGAAACACCATATATTTT	CAWRTQGSRSYSRNTIYF
TRBJ1-6	NA	TRBV7-3	TRBD1	TGTGCCAGCAGCCGAAATGTAGGGACAGGGCGAACACCCCTCCACTTT	CASSRNVGTGRTPLHF
TRBJ2-2	once	TRBV18	NA	TGTGCCAGCTCACCAGTGCCACCTCCGAACACCGGGGAGCTGTTTTTT	CASSPVPPPNTGELFF
TRBJ1-2	once	TRBV30	NA	TGTGCCTCAGGGGCAATCAAAGGTGGCTACACCTTC	CASGAIKGGYTF
TRBJ2-3	once	TRBV27	NA	TGTGCCAGCAGCCCCACACTTCTGACATCCACAGATACGCAGTATTTT	CASSPTLLTSTDTQYF
TRBJ2-3	NA	TRBV3-1/TRBV3-2	NA	TGTGCCAGCAGCCAAGCGGGGGGCGGGACTAACACAGATACGCAGTATTTT	CASSQAGGGTNTDTQYF
TRBJ1-2	NA	TRBV3-1/TRBV3-2	NA	TGTGCCAGCAGCCAAGATCATGGGAGCTATGGCTACACCTTC	CASSQDHGSYGYTF
TRBJ2-3	NA	TRBV2	NA	TGTGCCAGCAGTGTCCAGGAACTAGTTACGACGCAGTATTTT	CASSVQELVTTQYF
TRBJ1-2	NA	TRBV12-3/TRBV12-4	NA	TGTGCCAGCAGTGGGGACGCCTATGGCTACACCTTC	CASSGDAYGYTF
TRBJ2-7	NA	TRBV2	NA	TGTGCCAGCAGGCGCAGGGAGATTCACTACGAGCAGTACTTC	CASRRREIHYEQYF
TRBJ2-1	NA	TRBV5-1	NA	TGCGCCAGCACTCCAGGATTGGGGCCGTACAATGAGCAGTTCTTC	CASTPGLGPYNEQFF
TRBJ1-5	few	TRBV10-3	TRBD1	TGTGCCATCAGTGACTCGGGACAGCTAAATCAGCCCCAGCATTTT	CAISDSGQLNQPQHF